A selection of T cell receptor beta chains follows, all from one sample in a study of shared clonotypes between healthy human individuals. The method was immunoSEQ multiplex PCR; TCRdb's version includes in-frame clones alone and lacks a portion of them. This table holds about 1.5 million clones, 95% to 99% found once. Sequenced material: naive CD4+ T cells sorted from blood. The origin of the receptors is a man between 25 and 39 years old in good health. The conserved cysteine and the conserved F or W are not part of the CDR3 here. D genes are given only for firm matches. Size values are once, few and many counts, or a class for expanded clones, and some rows have none.

d_gene	v_gene	abundance	len	j_gene	CDR3aa
NA	TRBV30	NA	10	TRBJ2-3	AWSVGVNTQY
NA	TRBV2	NA	10	TRBJ2-1	ASSGENNEQF
NA	TRBV5-5	NA	11	TRBJ2-5	ASSLANQETQY
TRBD1	TRBV28	NA	13	NA	ASSLYWTGNYEQY
NA	TRBV9	NA	13	TRBJ2-3	ASSVGSLGTDTQY
NA	TRBV30	NA	11	TRBJ1-1	AWSVRGGTEAF
NA	TRBV11-1	once	15	TRBJ2-7	ASSSRLGGLGSYEQY
NA	TRBV5-1	NA	11	TRBJ2-1	ASSLEVYNEQF
NA	TRBV28	NA	12	TRBJ1-4	ATERTLSGEKLF
NA	TRBV28	NA	13	TRBJ1-1	ASSRGFGMNTEAF